Below, 10 T cell receptor beta chains from the same sample are listed, as sequenced in a study of blood T cell repertoires in COVID-19. TCRdb's table, derived via immunoSEQ multiplex PCR, lists solely in-frame clones and lacks some. Of hundreds of thousands of clones listed, about 88% are singletons. Sequenced material: peripheral blood. The receptors were gathered from a woman aged 40 to 55 who had recovered from COVID-19.

The CDR3 DNA reads as TGTGCCAGCAGCTTGGTGGGCTTGCAGTCCTATGGCTACACCTTC. This translates into CASSLVGLQSYGYTF. The chain combines TRBV5-4 with TRBJ1-2; D not certain. This CDR3 is 15 amino acids long. Trimming removed 0 bases from V and 4 bases from J, with 13 bases in between. Per the germline V gene, CDR1 is SGHNT and CDR2 is YYREEE (reference sequence).

This sequence joins TRBV10-3 and TRBJ2-7; D not resolved. In germline, CDR1 is ENHRY, CDR2 SYGVKD. This CDR3 comprises 11 residues. The germline V and J ends were trimmed by 6 bases and 6 bases, with 9 bases remaining between them. In DNA form, the CDR3 reads TGTGCCATCAGGGGCGTTTCCGAGCAGTACTTC. Amino acids: CAIRGVSEQYF.

The V call is TRBV19, the J call TRBJ2-7; weak D call: TRBD2 (7 bases). The V gene lost 3 bases and the J gene lost 0 bases, with 12 bases spanning the gap. The CDR3 consists of 15 residues. The germline CDR1 and CDR2 sequences are LNHDA and SQIVND (reference sequence). The CDR3 DNA follows: TGTGCCAGTAGTATCGGCGGGGGCATCTCCTACGAGCAGTACTTC. It yields the protein CASSIGGGISYEQYF.

J is TRBJ2-6 and V is TRBV20-1; D possibly corresponds to TRBD2 (5 bases). This CDR3 region has 16 residues. CDR1 and CDR2 (germline): DFQATT, SNEGSKA (reference sequence). Trimming stripped 3 bases from V and 3 bases from J, with 15 bases between. CDR3 sequence (DNA): TGCAGTGCTAGTGGAGGATCTTCTGGTGGGGCCAACGTCCTGACTTTC. It codes for CSASGGSSGGANVLTF.

The rearrangement links TRBV6-5 to TRBJ2-1; 11 positions agree with TRBD2. The CDR3 consists of 14 residues. V trimming: 7 bases; J trimming: 3 bases; junction bases outside the gene matches: 2. The germline gives CDR1 MNHEY, CDR2 SVGAGI. CDR3 loop: CASTTSGGYNEQFF. In DNA, the CDR3 is TGTGCCAGCACCACTAGCGGGGGCTACAATGAGCAGTTCTTC.

The chain has TRBV6-5 and TRBJ2-7; 11 positions match TRBD1. V trimming: 6 bases; J trimming: 3 bases; junction bases outside the gene matches: 1. The CDR3 has 13 amino acids. From germline, CDR1 is MNHEY and CDR2 SVGAGI. The CDR3 DNA follows: TGTGCCAGCAGAGGGACAGGGGGCTACGAGCAGTACTTC. Translated, it gives CASRGTGGYEQYF.

The chain joins TRBV11-3 to TRBJ2-5; tentatively, D is TRBD2 (5 bases). V was clipped by 5 bases and J by 2 bases, with 12 bases between them. Germline CDR1 reads SGHNT; CDR2 reads YENEEA. The CDR3 runs 14 residues. This CDR3 reads CASSHTRQQETQYF. The CDR3 region has the DNA TGTGCCAGCAGCCATACTAGGCAACAAGAGACCCAGTACTTC.

The rearrangement joins TRBV5-1 to TRBJ2-2, with 9 positions matching TRBD2. After removal of 3 bases from V and 0 bases from J, the junction contained 3 bases not matched to a gene. Germline V gene sequence: CDR1 SGHRS, CDR2 YFSETQ. The CDR3 consists of 16 residues. The CDR3 DNA is TGCGCCAGCAGCTCCGGGACTAGCTCGAACACCGGGGAGCTGTTTTTT. It specifies CASSSGTSSNTGELFF. Full variable domain (remainder filled in from reference TRBV5-1 and TRBJ2-2): KAGVTQTPRYLIKTRGQQVTLSCSPISGHRSVSWYQQTPGQGLQFLFEYFSETQRNKGNFPGRFSGRQFSNSRSEMNVSTLELGDSALYLCASSSGTSSNTGELFFGEGSRLTVL.

This chain joins TRBV20-1 and TRBJ2-7, with D perhaps matching TRBD2 (6 bases). The CDR3 consists of 14 residues. The germline V and J ends were trimmed by 3 bases and 0 bases, with 12 bases remaining between them. Germline lookup yields CDR1 DFQATT and CDR2 SNEGSKA (reference sequence). The CDR3 sequence: CSASRRGSSYEQYF. CDR3 in DNA: TGCAGTGCTAGTCGACGGGGGAGCTCCTACGAGCAGTACTTC.

This clone has a single count. The V and J genes are TRBV30 and TRBJ1-4, with TRBD1 matching over 8 bases. V lost 1 base, J lost 0 bases, and 7 bases stayed unmatched. This CDR3 comprises 17 residues. Germline V gives CDR1 GTSNPN, CDR2 SVGIG (reference sequence). This CDR3 reads CAWSGAGGFATNEKLFF. CDR3 bases: TGTGCCTGGAGTGGGGCAGGGGGCTTTGCAACTAATGAAAAACTGTTTTTT.